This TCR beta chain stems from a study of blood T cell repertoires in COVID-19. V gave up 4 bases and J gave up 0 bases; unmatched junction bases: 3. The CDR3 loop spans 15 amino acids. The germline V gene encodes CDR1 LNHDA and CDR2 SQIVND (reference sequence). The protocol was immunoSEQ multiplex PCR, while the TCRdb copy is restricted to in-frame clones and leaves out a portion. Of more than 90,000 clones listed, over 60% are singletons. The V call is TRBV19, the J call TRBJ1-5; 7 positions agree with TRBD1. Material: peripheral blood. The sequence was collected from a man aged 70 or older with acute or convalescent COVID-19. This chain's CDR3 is CASSRQGYSNQPQHF. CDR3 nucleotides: TGTGCCAGTAGTAGACAGGGTTATAGCAATCAGCCCCAGCATTTT. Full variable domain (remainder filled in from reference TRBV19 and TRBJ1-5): DGGITQSPKYLFRKEGQNVTLSCEQNLNHDAMYWYRQDPGQGLRLIYYSQIVNDFQKGDIAEGYSVSREKKESFPLTVTSAQKNPTAFYLCASSRQGYSNQPQHFGDGTRLSIL.